This entry describes one T cell receptor (beta chain). Terminally differentiated effector memory CD45RA+ cells were excluded by CCR7 positive selection of CD45RO-negative cells. Sequencing used immunoSEQ multiplex PCR; TCRdb keeps in-frame clones, though not all of them. The table lists 2 million to 2.5 million clones, around 96% of them singletons. This specimen belongs to a study of shared clonotypes between healthy human individuals. The sequence was obtained from a man between 18 and 35 years old in good health. The sequencing input was naive CD8+ T cells sorted from blood.

The CDR3: CASSPVEQGNPYEQYF. Written as DNA, the CDR3 is TGTGCCAGCTCACCAGTTGAACAGGGGAACCCCTACGAGCAGTACTTC. This rearrangement joins TRBV18 to TRBJ2-7, with 7 positions matching TRBD1. This CDR3 contains 16 residues. V trimming: 2 bases; J trimming: 2 bases; junction bases outside the gene matches: 9. CDR1 and CDR2 (germline): KGHSH, LQKENI.